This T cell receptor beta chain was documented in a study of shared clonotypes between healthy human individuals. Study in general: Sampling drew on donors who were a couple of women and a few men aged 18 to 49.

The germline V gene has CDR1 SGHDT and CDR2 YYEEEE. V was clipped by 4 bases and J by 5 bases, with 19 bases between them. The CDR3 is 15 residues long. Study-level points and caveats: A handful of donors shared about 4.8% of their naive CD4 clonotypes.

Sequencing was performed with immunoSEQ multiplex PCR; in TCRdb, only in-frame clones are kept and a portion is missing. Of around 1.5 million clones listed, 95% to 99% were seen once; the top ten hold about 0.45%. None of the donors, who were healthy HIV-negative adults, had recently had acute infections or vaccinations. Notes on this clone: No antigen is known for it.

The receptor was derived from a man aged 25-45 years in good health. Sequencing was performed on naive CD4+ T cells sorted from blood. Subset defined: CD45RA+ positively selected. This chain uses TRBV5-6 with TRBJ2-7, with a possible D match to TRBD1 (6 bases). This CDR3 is CASSRRAGVVHEQYF. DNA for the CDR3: TGTGCCAGCAGCAGAAGGGCAGGGGTTGTCCACGAGCAGTACTTC.